This T cell receptor beta chain appears in the sequencing data of a study of blood T cell repertoires in COVID-19. About the research overall: Sites in the United States, Italy and Spain provided acute and convalescent COVID-19 samples.

This CDR3 spans 14 amino acids. Germline loops: CDR1 SGHTS, CDR2 YDEGEE. Trimming took off 1 base at V and 0 bases at J, with 8 bases between the two ends. Per the original data handling: Reference gene primer amplification yielded estimated nucleated cell counts. Sequencing was performed with immunoSEQ multiplex PCR; in TCRdb, only in-frame clones are kept and a portion is missing. That table is the source of V, J and clone size, and D and trimming were worked out from the DNA. The table includes over 100,000 clones, roughly 89% detected once. Individuals aged about 18 to 90 years were recruited from about two dozen US areas. In assigning cohorts, the study relied on participant-reported clinical history.

The source of this sequence is a woman aged 25 to 39 who had recovered from COVID-19. Specimen: PBMCs or T cells enriched from blood (not recorded which). This chain links TRBV5-8 with TRBJ2-7; D call uncertain. The CDR3 spells CASSLRQVSYEQYF. Written as DNA, the CDR3 is TGTGCCAGCAGCTTGCGACAAGTCTCCTACGAGCAGTACTTC.